Included here is one TCR beta chain sequence, with context. Its antigen is not identified. The sample is drawn from a study of PD-1 blockade in classical Hodgkin lymphoma. Overall study results and limits: CD8+ TCR diversity did not rise significantly by C4D1, unlike CD4+.

TCRdb keeps only in-frame clones here, not all; method: immunoSEQ multiplex PCR. The profile shows tens of thousands of clones, roughly 80% of them singletons. Every one of the patients relapsed after autologous stem cell transplantation (brentuximab vedotin exposure was variable). The germline V gene has CDR1 SGHDT and CDR2 YYEEEE. V lost 0 bases and J 0 bases, leaving 12 bases between the germline ends. This CDR3 is 16 amino acids long. This chain links TRBV5-6 with TRBJ2-5, with D possibly being TRBD1 (5 bases). Sequencing was performed on peripheral blood mononuclear cells (PBMCs), taken before the second cycle of nivolumab. The origin of this receptor is a human donor with classical Hodgkin lymphoma. The CDR3 region is CASSLGTGFYQETQYF. CDR3 DNA sequence: TGTGCCAGCAGCTTGGGAACAGGCTTCTACCAAGAGACCCAGTACTTC.